Below, one T cell receptor beta chain is given with its context. This clonotype was seen a handful of times. Its cognate antigen has yet to be identified. No base qualities exist here, and no much larger clone lies one base off it. The entry originates in a study of patients and donors after allogeneic stem cell transplantation (TCRdb year 2020). The library was produced with RT-PCR. TCRdb names NextSeq 550 as the instrument used. TCRdb trimmed the raw reads at Q25, called clones with MiXCR and kept productive beta chains. Rows are combined by CDR3 protein, so each entry shows the most common genes and DNA. Recorded for this sample are about 200,000 distinct CDR3 sequences; around 40% of them occurred a single time. About 9.9% of the sample belongs to the ten largest clones. The sample was blood, either unsorted or a sorted T cell fraction (not recorded which). This clonotype originated in a human donor who was either an allogeneic HSCT recipient or a stem cell or donor lymphocyte infusion donor (not recorded which). It is not recorded whose cells these are; they may come from a transplant donor.

The sequenced DNA: TGTGCCAGCTCTTCGGACGTGAACACTGAAGCTTTCTTT. Its amino acids are CASSSDVNTEAFF. The chain links TRBV18 with TRBJ1-1; no D gene can be assigned with confidence. The CDR1 and CDR2 encoded by the germline V gene are KGHSH and LQKENI. Trimming removed 6 bases from V and 0 bases from J, leaving 8 bases between the germline ends. The CDR3 numbers 13 residues from cysteine through phenylalanine. The entry retains the CDR3 DNA only, 39 bases that are in frame from base 1.